This TCR beta chain was documented in a study of CXCR3-negative and CXCR3-positive naive CD8 T cells. Study overall: A total of 120 million to 150 million TRB reads was generated, with about 1.5 +/- 0.3 million per library. The study, taken as a whole, reports: In both naive subsets diversity was comparably high, whereas memory CD8+ cells showed much lower diversity.

UMI-tagged TRB cDNA libraries were built via 5' RACE. Reanalyzing the 5' RACE reads, TCRdb keeps one entry per CDR3 protein, without DNA. The sample holds 43,000 or so distinct CDR3 sequences. Germline V gives CDR1 MRHNA, CDR2 SNTAGT. The CDR3 is made up of 13 amino acids. On this clonotype itself: Its antigen is not known.

Triplicate sorting captured about 300,000 cells each from every CD8+ T cell subset. Identification of naive CD8+ T cells rested on CD45RO-CCR7+CD27+CD95- status. The sequenced sample was naive CXCR3- CD8+ T cells from blood. Subset indicated: CD45RO-CCR7+CD27+CD95- naive CD8+ T cells lacking CXCR3 (TNR3-). This clonotype was sampled from a human donor in good health. Some clones in this sample may be carry-over from other donors' samples. The chain recombines TRBV6-4 with TRBJ1-1. CDR3 residues: CASSDSLNTEAFF.